This T cell receptor beta chain emerged from a study of T cell changes during pregnancy in multiple sclerosis. The germline V and J ends were trimmed by 5 bases and 1 base, with 11 bases remaining between them. CDR3 length: 14 amino acids. Germline V gene lookup returns CDR1 SGHTA and CDR2 FQGNSA. Assay: immunoSEQ multiplex PCR; the TCRdb copy retains only in-frame clones and omits some. The data contain about 28,000 clones, 85% to 90% of them singletons. The sequences come from CD4+ T cells from peripheral blood mononuclear cells, collected in the first trimester of pregnancy. The chain carries TRBV7-2 and TRBJ2-5; D is possibly TRBD2 (5 bases). This clonotype originated in a female donor in good health, enrolled as a control in a pregnancy study. The CDR3 region is CASSQSGFQETQYF. The CDR3, as DNA: TGTGCCAGCAGCCAAAGCGGTTTCCAAGAGACCCAGTACTTC.